This T cell receptor beta chain was captured in a study of T-cell memory formation after mild COVID-19. Across the study: TCR clusters were mostly donor specific.

CDR1 LGHNT and CDR2 FRNRAP come from the germline V gene. The CDR3 runs 12 residues. Trimming stripped 0 bases from V and 12 bases from J, with 9 bases between. A 5'RACE reaction primed in the constant segment made cDNA libraries of TCR alpha and TCR beta, and these carried sample barcodes and UMIs. Using its own MiXCR run on the 5' RACE reads, TCRdb lists one record per CDR3 protein. Here the sample spans about 400,000 distinct CDR3 sequences, 13% to 15% being singletons. Whole-study results and caveats: Clones that contracted clustered mainly in CM and EM if CD4+ and in EMRA if CD8+. Some clones that responded turned up in pre-infection memory, which suggests that cross-reactive memory joined in.

For this clonotype: The antigen is not known.

This chain links TRBV12-5 with TRBJ2-1; either TRBD1 or TRBD2 may fit D (5 bases each). Sequenced input: PBMCs or a T cell subset sorted from them (not recorded which). This receptor was obtained from a man younger than 35 who had mild COVID-19 (a few samples of this study predate the infection). Cell type and time point are not known. CDR3 sequence (DNA): TGTGCTAGTGGTTTGGTCCGGGACCCGCAGTTCTTC. Encoded protein: CASGLVRDPQFF.